One T cell receptor beta chain is described in this entry. Antigen specificity is unknown. CDR3 length: 14 amino acids. The V and J ends lost 3 bases and 0 bases respectively, with 8 bases between them. In germline, CDR1 is SEHNR, CDR2 FQNEAQ (reference sequence). This sample stems from a study of cytomegalovirus exposure and HLA in healthy donors. Study information: As released early, the data held about 85 million unique TCRs from HLA-typed donors. Regarding the study as a whole: One variant, a missense change in DCLRE1C, was linked in a later analysis to TCR beta V- and J-gene trimming. Sequencing had likely introduced a cluster of highly shared sequence variants as an artifact. Later analysis showed TCR association rates varying by HLA locus, highest for DRB1 and lowest for HLA-C.

This PCR relied on a set of 60 Vbeta primers and 13 Jbeta primers. Repertoires were generated with immunoSEQ multiplex PCR, while TCRdb's copy carries only in-frame clones and drops some. The sample lists 190,000 or so clones; about 80% were seen once. The sequenced sample consisted of PBMCs. V usage is TRBV7-9 and J usage is TRBJ1-1, with D hard to call. This clonotype was obtained from a boy younger than 18 in good health and CMV-seronegative. The CDR3 spells CASSFLALNTEAFF. CDR3 DNA sequence: TGTGCCAGCAGCTTTCTAGCTTTGAACACTGAAGCTTTCTTT.